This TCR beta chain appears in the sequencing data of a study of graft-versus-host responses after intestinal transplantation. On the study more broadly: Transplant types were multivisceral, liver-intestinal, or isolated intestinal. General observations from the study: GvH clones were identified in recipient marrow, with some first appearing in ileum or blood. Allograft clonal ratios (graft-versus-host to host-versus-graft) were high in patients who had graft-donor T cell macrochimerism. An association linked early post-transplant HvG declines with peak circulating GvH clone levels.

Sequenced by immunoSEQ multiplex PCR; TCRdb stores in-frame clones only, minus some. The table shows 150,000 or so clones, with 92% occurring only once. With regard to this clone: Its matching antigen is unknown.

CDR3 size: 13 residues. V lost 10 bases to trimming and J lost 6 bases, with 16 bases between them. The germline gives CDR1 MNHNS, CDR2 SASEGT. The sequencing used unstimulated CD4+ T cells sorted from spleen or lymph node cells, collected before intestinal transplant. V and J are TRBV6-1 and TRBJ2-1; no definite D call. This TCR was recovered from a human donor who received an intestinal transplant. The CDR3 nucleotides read TGTGCCACTACCTTCCGACGAATCAATGAGCAGTTCTTC. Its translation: CATTFRRINEQFF.